This TCR beta chain was sequenced for a study of T cell changes during pregnancy in multiple sclerosis (dated by TCRdb to the late 2010s). Turning to the overall study: The study looked at changes in the T cell repertoire across pregnancy in women with multiple sclerosis.

With regard to this clone: This clone's antigen is unknown. Base qualities are not provided; no much larger clone lies one nucleotide away.

Receptor amplification or capture employed the immunoSEQ multiplex PCR assay. As stored in TCRdb, this immuneACCESS dataset retains in-frame rearrangements with V and J assigned. A fraction of the clones does not appear; measured against another copy, unresolved V genes explain less than half of the discrepancy, and the remainder lacks a known reason. Within this sample are 100,000 to 130,000 clones, with roughly 90% of them counted one time only. In total, the top ten clones hold around 0.8% of the sample. V is shortened by 0 bases, J by 0 bases, and the region joining them spans 12 bases. According to the germline V gene, CDR1 reads LGHNA and CDR2 reads YSLEER. The CDR3, cysteine through phenylalanine, is 17 amino acids long. The kept DNA is CDR3 alone, 51 bases in frame from the first base.

Sequences were derived from peripheral blood, sampled in the third trimester of pregnancy. The chain is assembled from TRBV4-3 and TRBJ1-3; the D gene lacks a confident call. The sequence came from a female donor in good health, enrolled as a control in a pregnancy study. The nucleotide sequence reads as follows: TGCGCCAGCAGCCAAGATTACAGTTCCCTCTCTGGAAACACCATATATTTT. It translates as CASSQDYSSLSGNTIYF.